This entry describes one TCR beta chain. The antigen is undetermined. The data belong to a study of identical twins. Study-wide results and caveats: Sequences that were beta out-of-frame showed weaker excess twin sharing. Conclusions leaned on cross-sectional statistical analysis and did not track the same donors over time.

MiXCR was run by TCRdb on the 5' RACE reads, yielding one entry per CDR3 protein. Of under 1 million distinct CDR3 sequences listed, roughly an eighth were seen once; the top ten hold around 1.6%. The CDR3 contains 16 residues. V trimming: 4 bases; J trimming: 5 bases; junction bases outside the gene matches: 10. Germline CDR1 and CDR2: SGHKS and YYEKEE (reference sequence). Separately, the same data were catalogued under a study of yellow fever vaccine responses in identical twins.

The V gene is TRBV5-5, the J gene TRBJ2-5; TRBD2 aligns across 11 bases. The sequencing sample was made of PBMCs. The receptor comes from a woman aged 18-35 years in good health. The CDR3 DNA follows: TGTGCCAGCAGCCGACCCGGGACTAGCGGTTATGAGACCCAGTACTTC. Translated, it gives CASSRPGTSGYETQYF.